A single sample is the source of the 4 T cell receptor beta chains below, sequenced in a study of read filtering for tumor transcriptome and immune sequencing. Molecular barcoded adaptors covering alpha/delta and beta/gamma chains were used on 400 ng RNA. Each CDR3 protein gets one entry after TCRdb re-called the reads with MiXCR. The profile shows about 40,000 distinct CDR3 sequences, 12% of them singletons. The specimen sequenced was a population of CD138-negative cells sorted from bone marrow. The receptors derive from a donor at least 40 years old with multiple myeloma.

V gene TRBV6-6 combines with J gene TRBJ1-1, with no clear D. The CDR3 totals 13 residues. The germline V gene has CDR1 MNHNY and CDR2 SVGAGI (reference sequence). The V gene lost 6 bases and the J gene lost 0 bases, with 8 bases spanning the gap. The CDR3 DNA reads as TGTGCCAGCAGAAACGACATGAACACTGAAGCTTTCTTT. It yields the protein CASRNDMNTEAFF.

This clonotype came up a few times. Since a much larger clone is just one base distant, this may be a read error. This chain connects TRBV28 to TRBJ2-7; the D gene is possibly TRBD2 (6 bases). Germline CDR1 and CDR2: MDHEN and SYDVKM. The CDR3 totals 15 residues. The CDR3 region has the DNA TGTGGCAGTTCTCCCACCGGGACTGAGATCTACGAGCAGTACTTC. Its translation is CGSSPTGTEIYEQYF.

This clonotype was counted at least ten times. For the CDR3, the DNA is TGTGCCACCGCGGGGGGCGCTGCAGATACGCAGTATTTT. Amino acids: CATAGGAADTQYF. The genes are TRBV24-1 and TRBJ2-3; 8 bases line up with TRBD2. After removal of 9 bases from V and 4 bases from J, the junction contained 5 bases not matched to a gene. Germline CDR1 is KGHDR and CDR2 is SFDVKD. This CDR3 region has 13 residues.

Comments on this clonotype: A much larger clonotype is one base distant, so this may be a read error. This chain joins TRBV6-1 and TRBJ1-2, with D unclear. Trimming removed 3 bases at V and 5 bases at J, with 16 bases between. Germline CDR1 is MNHNS and CDR2 is SASEGT. CDR3 length: 15 residues. CDR3 residues: CASSEGISPIYGYTF. CDR3 bases: TGTGCCAGCAGTGAGGGGATCAGCCCCATATATGGCTACACCTTC.